This T cell receptor (beta chain) was identified during a study of cytomegalovirus exposure and HLA in healthy donors. A multiplex PCR was run with 60 Vbeta primers and 13 Jbeta primers. Sequencing used immunoSEQ multiplex PCR; TCRdb keeps in-frame clones, though not all of them. Seen here are around 150,000 clones, roughly three quarters observed once, and the top ten hold roughly 2.3%. Trimming pared 3 bases from V and 0 bases from J, leaving 6 bases between. The CDR3 is 13 residues long. Germline V gene data show CDR1 as GTSNPN and CDR2 as SVGIG (reference sequence). This TCR derives from a man aged 25 to 45 in good health and CMV-seronegative. The chain uses TRBV30 and TRBJ1-3, with D uncertain. Sequenced input: PBMCs. The CDR3 spells CAWSRFSGNTIYF. The DNA of the CDR3 is TGTGCCTGGAGCCGTTTCTCTGGAAACACCATATATTTT.